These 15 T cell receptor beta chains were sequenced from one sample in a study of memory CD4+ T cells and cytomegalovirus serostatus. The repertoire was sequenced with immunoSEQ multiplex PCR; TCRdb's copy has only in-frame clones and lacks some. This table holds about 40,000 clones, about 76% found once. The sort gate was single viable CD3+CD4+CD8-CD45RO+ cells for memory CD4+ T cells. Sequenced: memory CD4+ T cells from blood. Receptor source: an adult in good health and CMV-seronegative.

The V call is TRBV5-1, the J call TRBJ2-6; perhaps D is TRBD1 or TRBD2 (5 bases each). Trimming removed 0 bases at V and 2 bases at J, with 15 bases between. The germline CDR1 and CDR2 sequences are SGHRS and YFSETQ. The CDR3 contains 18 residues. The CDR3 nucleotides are TGCGCCAGCAGCTTGGCACAATTTCGAGGGGCTGGGGCCAACGTCCTGACTTTC. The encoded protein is CASSLAQFRGAGANVLTF.

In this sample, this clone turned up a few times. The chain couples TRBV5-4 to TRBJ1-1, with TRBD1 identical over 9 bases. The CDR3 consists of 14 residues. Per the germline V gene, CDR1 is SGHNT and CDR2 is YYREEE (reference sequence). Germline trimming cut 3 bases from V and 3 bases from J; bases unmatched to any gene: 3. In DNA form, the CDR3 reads TGTGCCAGCAGCTCCGGACAGGGGTACACTGAAGCTTTCTTT. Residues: CASSSGQGYTEAFF.

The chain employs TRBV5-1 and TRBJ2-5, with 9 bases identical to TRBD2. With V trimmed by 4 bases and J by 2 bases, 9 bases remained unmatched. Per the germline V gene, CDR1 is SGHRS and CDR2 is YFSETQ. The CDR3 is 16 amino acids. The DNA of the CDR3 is TGCGCCAGCAGCCGAGAGGCGGGGGGGACACAAGAGACCCAGTACTTC. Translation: CASSREAGGTQETQYF.

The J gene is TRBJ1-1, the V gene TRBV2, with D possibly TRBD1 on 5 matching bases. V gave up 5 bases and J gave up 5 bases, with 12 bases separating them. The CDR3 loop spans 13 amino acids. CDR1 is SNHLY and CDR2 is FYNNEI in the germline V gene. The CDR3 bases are TGTGCCAGCAGTAACTCACGGGGGACTGAAGCTTTCTTT. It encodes CASSNSRGTEAFF.

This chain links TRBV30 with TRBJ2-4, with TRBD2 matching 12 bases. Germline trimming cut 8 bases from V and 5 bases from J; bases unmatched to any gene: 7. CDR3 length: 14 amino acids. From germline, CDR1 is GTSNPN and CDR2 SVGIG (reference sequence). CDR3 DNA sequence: TGTGCCGGAGGGACTAGCGGGCTCGAAAACATTCAGTACTTC. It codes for CAGGTSGLENIQYF.

The chain's CDR3 is CASRPGTRYEQYF. CDR3 DNA: TGCGCCAGCAGACCCGGGACTCGGTACGAGCAGTACTTC. This sequence joins TRBV10-2 and TRBJ2-7, with D possibly matching TRBD2 (6 bases). V was cut by 6 bases and J by 4 bases, with 13 bases left in between. Germline lookup yields CDR1 WSHSY and CDR2 SAAADI. This CDR3 is built from 13 residues.

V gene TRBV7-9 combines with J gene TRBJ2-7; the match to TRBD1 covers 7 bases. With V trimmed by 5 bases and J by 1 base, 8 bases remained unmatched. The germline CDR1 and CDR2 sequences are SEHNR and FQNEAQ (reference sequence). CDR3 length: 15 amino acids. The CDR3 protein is CASSADRLVSYEQYF. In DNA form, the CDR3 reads TGTGCCAGCAGCGCGGACAGGTTGGTTTCCTACGAGCAGTACTTC.

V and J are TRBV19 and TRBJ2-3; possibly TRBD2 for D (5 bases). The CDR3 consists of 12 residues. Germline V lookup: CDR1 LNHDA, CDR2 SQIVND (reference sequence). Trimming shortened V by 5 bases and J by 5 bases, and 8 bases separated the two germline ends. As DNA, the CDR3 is TGTGCCAGTAGTCCCCGGGGAGATACGCAGTATTTT. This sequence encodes CASSPRGDTQYF.

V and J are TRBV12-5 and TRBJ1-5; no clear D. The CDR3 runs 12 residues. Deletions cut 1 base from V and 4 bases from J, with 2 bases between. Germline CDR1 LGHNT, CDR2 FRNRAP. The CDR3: CASGLDNQPQHF. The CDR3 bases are TGTGCTAGTGGTTTGGATAATCAGCCCCAGCATTTT.

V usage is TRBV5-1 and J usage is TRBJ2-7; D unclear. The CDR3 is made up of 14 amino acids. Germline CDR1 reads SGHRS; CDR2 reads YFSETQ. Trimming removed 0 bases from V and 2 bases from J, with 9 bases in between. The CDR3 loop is CASSLEPPAYEQYF. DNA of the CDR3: TGCGCCAGCAGCTTGGAACCTCCTGCCTACGAGCAGTACTTC.

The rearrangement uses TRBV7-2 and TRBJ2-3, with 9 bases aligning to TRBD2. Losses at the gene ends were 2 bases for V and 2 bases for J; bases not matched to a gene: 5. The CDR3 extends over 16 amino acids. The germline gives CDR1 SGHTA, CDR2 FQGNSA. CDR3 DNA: TGTGCCAGCAGCTTATATCTAGCGGGGCACACAGATACGCAGTATTTT. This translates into CASSLYLAGHTDTQYF.

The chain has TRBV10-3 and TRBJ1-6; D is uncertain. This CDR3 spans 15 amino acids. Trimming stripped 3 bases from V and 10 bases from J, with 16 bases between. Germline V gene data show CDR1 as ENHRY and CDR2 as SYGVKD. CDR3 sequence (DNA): TGTGCCATCAGTGACGTTCCGGGAAAAGGATCACCCCTCCACTTT. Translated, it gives CAISDVPGKGSPLHF.

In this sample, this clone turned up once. CDR3 coding DNA: TGTGCCAGCAGTGAAGTAGTACAGGTCACCGGGGAGCTGTTTTTT. It specifies CASSEVVQVTGELFF. J is TRBJ2-2 and V is TRBV6-1, with D tentatively TRBD1 (5 bases). Germline lookup yields CDR1 MNHNS and CDR2 SASEGT. This CDR3 has 15 residues. V gave up 1 base and J gave up 4 bases, with 10 bases separating them.

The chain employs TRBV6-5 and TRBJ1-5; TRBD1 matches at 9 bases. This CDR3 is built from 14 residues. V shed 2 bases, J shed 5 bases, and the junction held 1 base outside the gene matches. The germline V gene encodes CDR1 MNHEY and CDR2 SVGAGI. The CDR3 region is CASSYTGGYQPQHF. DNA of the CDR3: TGTGCCAGCAGTTACACAGGGGGCTATCAGCCCCAGCATTTT.

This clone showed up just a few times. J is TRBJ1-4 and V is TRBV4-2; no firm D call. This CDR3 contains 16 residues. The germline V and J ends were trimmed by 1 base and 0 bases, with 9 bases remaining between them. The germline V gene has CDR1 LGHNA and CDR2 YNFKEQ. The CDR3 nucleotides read TGTGCCAGCAGCCAAGGGAACGGTGCAACTAATGAAAAACTGTTTTTT. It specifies CASSQGNGATNEKLFF.